Listed below are T cell receptor beta chains from one sample, sequenced in a study of cytomegalovirus exposure and HLA in healthy donors. Libraries were prepared by immunoSEQ multiplex PCR; TCRdb keeps only in-frame clonotypes and omits some of them. The sample carries about 150,000 clones, about 85% recorded once. Sequenced sample: PBMCs. These receptors all stem from a human donor in good health. Both conserved end residues are part of each CDR3. The D gene is left open where the match is weak. The listing skips clone size in some rows; elsewhere it reads once, few, many or a size class.

D,size,J,V,CDR3,DNA
.,.,TRBJ2-7,TRBV6-5,CASSLESGAYEQYF,TGTGCCAGCAGTTTAGAGTCAGGGGCCTACGAGCAGTACTTC
.,once,TRBJ1-4,TRBV4-1,CASSRPSEKLFF,TGCGCCAGCAGCCGCCCGAGTGAAAAACTGTTTTTT
.,.,TRBJ1-1,TRBV2,CASSGGRNTEAFF,TGTGCCAGCAGTGGGGGCCGGAACACTGAAGCTTTCTTT
.,once,TRBJ2-7,TRBV13,CASSSQGIGGEQYF,TGTGCCAGCAGCTCCCAGGGAATCGGCGGCGAGCAGTACTTC
.,.,TRBJ1-2,TRBV27,CASSLYSNYGYTF,TGTGCCAGCAGTTTATATAGTAACTATGGCTACACCTTC
.,.,TRBJ2-1,TRBV6-1,CASRQLVGSYNEQFF,TGTGCCAGCAGACAGTTGGTTGGGTCCTACAATGAGCAGTTCTTC
TRBD1,.,TRBJ1-6,TRBV5-1,CASSVNRGNNSPLHF,TGCGCCAGCAGCGTAAACAGGGGGAATAATTCACCCCTCCACTTT
TRBD1,.,TRBJ2-7,TRBV6-5,CASSYSRQGDSYEQYF,TGTGCCAGCAGTTACTCACGCCAGGGGGACTCCTACGAGCAGTACTTC
TRBD1,.,TRBJ2-5,TRBV4-1,CASSHGQGDQETQYF,TGCGCCAGCAGCCACGGACAGGGGGATCAAGAGACCCAGTACTTC
.,.,TRBJ1-1,TRBV29-1,CSATPTEQAFF,TGCAGCGCTACCCCGACAGAGCAAGCTTTCTTT
TRBD2,.,TRBJ2-7,TRBV4-1,CASSTQAGTRLGQYF,TGCGCCAGCAGCACCCAAGCGGGAACCCGACTCGGGCAGTACTTC
.,.,TRBJ1-5,TRBV19,CASSPRDSINQPQHF,TGTGCCAGTAGCCCACGAGACAGTATCAATCAGCCCCAGCATTTT
.,.,TRBJ1-3,TRBV4-2,CASSQEGNSGNTIYF,TGTGCCAGCAGCCAAGAGGGCAACTCTGGAAACACCATATATTTT
.,.,TRBJ1-2,TRBV6-5,CASSRGPNYGYTF,TGTGCCAGCAGCAGGGGACCCAACTATGGCTACACCTTC